Shown below are 15 T cell receptor beta chains from a single sample sequenced in a study of blood T cell repertoires in COVID-19. Profiling relied on immunoSEQ multiplex PCR, and the TCRdb table lists in-frame clones only, not all of them. The sample yields tens of thousands of clones, about 80% seen once. Sequenced material: peripheral blood. These receptors all stem from a human donor in a cohort sampled during active COVID-19.

The rearrangement links TRBV21-1 to TRBJ2-3; TRBD2, as called in the table, went unchecked against the DNA. TRBV21-1 is recorded as a pseudogene. The CDR3 runs 13 residues. CDR3 residues: CARSLLRGNTQYF. In DNA, the CDR3 is TGTGCCCGATCCCTTCTTCGGGGAAATACGCAGTATTTT.

The chain couples TRBV2 to TRBJ2-6; 8 positions match TRBD1. The CDR3 has 16 amino acids. V lost 5 bases, J lost 3 bases, and 6 bases stayed unmatched. Germline values: CDR1 SNHLY, CDR2 FYNNEI. CDR3 nucleotides: TGTGCCAGCAGTCTACGGACAGGGATTGGGGCCAACGTCCTGACTTTC. The encoded protein is CASSLRTGIGANVLTF.

The chain has TRBV12-3 or TRBV12-4 and TRBJ2-5, with D possibly matching TRBD2 (5 bases). The CDR3 length is 13 residues. V was shortened by 3 bases and J by 5 bases, with 10 bases between the two germline ends. The CDR3 loop reads CASSFLGEETQYF. CDR3 coding DNA: TGTGCCAGCAGTTTCTTGGGAGAGGAGACCCAGTACTTC.

This clone was found a few times. The chain has TRBV3-1 (or the pseudogene TRBV3-2) and TRBJ1-5; no clear D. V was cut by 0 bases and J by 7 bases, with 7 bases left in between. The length of the CDR3 is 13 residues. Germline V gene lookup returns CDR1 LGHDT and CDR2 YNNKEL (reference sequence). As DNA, the CDR3 is TGTGCCAGCAGCCAAGACAGCGTCCAGCCCCAGCATTTT. Translated: CASSQDSVQPQHF.

V and J are TRBV3-1 (or the pseudogene TRBV3-2) and TRBJ1-3; D is ambiguous. Trimming took off 1 base at V and 1 base at J, with 8 bases between the two ends. This CDR3 has 15 amino acids. In germline, CDR1 is LGHDT, CDR2 YNNKEL (reference sequence). CDR3 region: CASSQAAGSGNTIYF. In DNA, the CDR3 is TGTGCCAGCAGCCAAGCCGCGGGGTCTGGAAACACCATATATTTT.

J is TRBJ2-1 and V is TRBV15; the D gene is possibly TRBD2 (6 bases). The CDR3 consists of 15 residues. Germline CDR1 LNHNV, CDR2 YYDKDF (reference sequence). V was cut by 1 base and J by 2 bases, with 9 bases left in between. The CDR3 bases are TGTGCCACCAGCAGAGCCGGGAGAACCTACAATGAGCAGTTCTTC. Translated: CATSRAGRTYNEQFF.

The chain carries TRBV9 and TRBJ1-1; D gene uncertain. The V gene's germline CDR1 is SGDLS and CDR2 YYNGEE. V was pared by 0 bases and J by 7 bases, with 7 bases between. CDR3 length: 12 amino acids. CDR3 in DNA: TGTGCCAGCAGCGTAGAGGAGGGTGAAGCTTTCTTT. Amino acid sequence: CASSVEEGEAFF. Looking up the rest from reference TRBV9 and TRBJ1-1 gives the full variable domain: DSGVTQTPKHLITATGQRVTLRCSPRSGDLSVYWYQQSLDQGLQFLIQYYNGEERAKGNILERFSAQQFPDLHSELNLSSLELGDSALYFCASSVEEGEAFFGQGTRLTVV.

The chain carries TRBV5-1 and TRBJ2-3; 7 bases fit TRBD2. The CDR3 consists of 15 residues. CDR1 and CDR2 (germline): SGHRS, YFSETQ. The ends lost 1 base at V and 2 bases at J; junction bases unmatched: 4. The CDR3 protein is CASSLREGLTDTQYF. The CDR3, as DNA: TGCGCCAGCAGCTTGAGGGAGGGCCTCACAGATACGCAGTATTTT.

This chain connects TRBV19 to TRBJ2-1, with D perhaps matching TRBD2 (5 bases). V gave up 4 bases and J gave up 0 bases, with 13 bases separating them. The CDR3 covers 16 residues. Germline V gene sequence: CDR1 LNHDA, CDR2 SQIVND (reference sequence). The CDR3 here is CASSTRVGSSYNEQFF. The CDR3 DNA is TGTGCCAGTAGTACTAGGGTGGGGAGCTCCTACAATGAGCAGTTCTTC.

The CDR3 sequence: CASSSGGSNTGELFF. CDR3 DNA: TGCGCCAGCAGCTCAGGGGGGTCGAACACCGGGGAGCTGTTTTTT. The V gene is TRBV5-1, the J gene TRBJ2-2; D is possibly TRBD1 (7 bases). Germline assignment: CDR1 SGHRS and CDR2 YFSETQ. CDR3 length: 15 amino acids. The germline V and J ends were trimmed by 3 bases and 0 bases, with 9 bases remaining between them.

The chain carries TRBV28 and TRBJ1-3; 8 positions agree with TRBD1. The CDR3 runs to 13 residues. The junction had 3 bases not matched to a gene; V was cut back by 3 bases and J by 8 bases. Germline V CDR1 and CDR2: MDHEN, SYDVKM. The CDR3 loop reads CASSLGQADTIYF. The CDR3 DNA is TGTGCCAGCAGTTTGGGACAGGCAGACACCATATATTTT.

The chain links TRBV6-5 to TRBJ2-7; perhaps TRBD1 as D (6 bases). V lost 6 bases, J lost 1 base, and 13 bases lay in between. The CDR3 has 14 residues. Per germline, CDR1 MNHEY and CDR2 SVGAGI. This chain's CDR3 is CASSRDTQSYEQYF. In DNA, the CDR3 is TGTGCCAGCAGCCGGGACACACAATCCTACGAGCAGTACTTC.

This clone was detected once. The rearrangement joins TRBV19 to TRBJ2-5; D not resolved. Germline lookup yields CDR1 LNHDA and CDR2 SQIVND (reference sequence). The V end lost 5 bases, the J end lost 5 bases, and 12 bases lay between the germline ends. CDR3 size: 13 residues. The chain's CDR3 is CASSLSGRETQYF. Written as DNA, the CDR3 is TGTGCCAGTAGTCTATCAGGAAGGGAGACCCAGTACTTC. Combining the CDR3 with reference TRBV19 and TRBJ2-5 gives the whole variable domain DGGITQSPKYLFRKEGQNVTLSCEQNLNHDAMYWYRQDPGQGLRLIYYSQIVNDFQKGDIAEGYSVSREKKESFPLTVTSAQKNPTAFYLCASSLSGRETQYFGPGTRLLVL.

This clone appeared a few times. This rearrangement joins TRBV4-2 to TRBJ2-7; D possibly corresponds to TRBD1 (6 bases). Deletions cut 0 bases from V and 2 bases from J, with 11 bases between. This CDR3 comprises 15 residues. Germline V gene sequence: CDR1 LGHNA, CDR2 YNFKEQ. The CDR3 coding sequence is TGTGCCAGCAGCCAAGACCTCGGGACACCCTACGAGCAGTACTTC. It specifies CASSQDLGTPYEQYF.

This clone was picked up a small number of times. The V and J genes are TRBV12-5 and TRBJ2-7; D is ambiguous. The CDR3 runs 16 residues. V was pared by 0 bases and J by 0 bases, with 12 bases between. CDR1 and CDR2 from the germline V gene are LGHNT and FRNRAP. The CDR3 here is CASGLVPGVSSYEQYF. In DNA form, the CDR3 reads TGTGCTAGTGGTTTGGTACCTGGAGTGAGCTCCTACGAGCAGTACTTC.